This TCR beta chain was found in a study of cytomegalovirus exposure and HLA in healthy donors. This PCR relied on a set of 60 Vbeta primers and 13 Jbeta primers. Assay: immunoSEQ multiplex PCR; the TCRdb copy retains only in-frame clones and omits some. The data contain 170,000 or so clones, about three quarters of them singletons. V shed 1 base and J shed 4 bases, with 13 bases lying between them. Germline V CDR1 and CDR2: MDHEN, SYDVKM. This CDR3 is 15 amino acids long. The clonotype comes from an older woman in good health and CMV-seropositive. The sample comprised PBMCs. The rearrangement joins TRBV28 to TRBJ1-2; D is undetermined. DNA for the CDR3: TGTGCCAGCAGTTTATTTCAGGCCGGCCCCTATGGCTACACCTTC. Protein product: CASSLFQAGPYGYTF.